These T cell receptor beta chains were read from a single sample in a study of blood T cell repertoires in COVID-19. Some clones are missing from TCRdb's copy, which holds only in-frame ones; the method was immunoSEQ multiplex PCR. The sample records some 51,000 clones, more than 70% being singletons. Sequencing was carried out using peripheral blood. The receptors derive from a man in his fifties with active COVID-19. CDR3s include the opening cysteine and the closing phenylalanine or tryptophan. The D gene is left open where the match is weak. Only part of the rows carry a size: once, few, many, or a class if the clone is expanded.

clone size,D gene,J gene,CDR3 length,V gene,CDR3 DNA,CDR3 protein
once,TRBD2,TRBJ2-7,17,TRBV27,TGTGCCAGCAGCTCCACCGGGGCCAGCGGGGGTGATTACGAGCAGTACTTC,CASSSTGASGGDYEQYF
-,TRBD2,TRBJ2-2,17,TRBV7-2,TGTGCCAGCAGCCCAGGGCCTAGCGGAACGAACACCGGGGAGCTGTTTTTT,CASSPGPSGTNTGELFF
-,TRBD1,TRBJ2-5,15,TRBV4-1,TGCGCCAGCAGCCTACTACTAGACAGGGCGGAGACCCAGTACTTC,CASSLLLDRAETQYF
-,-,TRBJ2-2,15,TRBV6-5,TGTGCCAGCAAGACGACAGAGTTGAGCACCGGGGAGCTGTTTTTT,CASKTTELSTGELFF
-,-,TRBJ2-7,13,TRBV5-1,TGCGCCAGCAGCTTGTTTGCGTCCTACGAGCAGTACTTC,CASSLFASYEQYF
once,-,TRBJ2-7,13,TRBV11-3,TGTGCCAGCAGCTTAGTGGATCGGAGCGAGCAGTACTTC,CASSLVDRSEQYF
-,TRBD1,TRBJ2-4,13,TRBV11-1,TGTGCCAGCAGCTGGGGACAGGAAAACATTCAGTACTTC,CASSWGQENIQYF
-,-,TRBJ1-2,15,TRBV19,TGTGCCAGTAGTATGGCAGGGGACCCTAACTATGGCTACACCTTC,CASSMAGDPNYGYTF
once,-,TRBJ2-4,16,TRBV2,TGTGCCAGCAGAGCTGCTACAGGGCTGGCCAAAAACATTCAGTACTTC,CASRAATGLAKNIQYF
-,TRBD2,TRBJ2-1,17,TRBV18,TGTGCCAGCTCCCACCTCGGGGGGGCCAAAGTCGACGATGAGCAGTTCTTC,CASSHLGGAKVDDEQFF